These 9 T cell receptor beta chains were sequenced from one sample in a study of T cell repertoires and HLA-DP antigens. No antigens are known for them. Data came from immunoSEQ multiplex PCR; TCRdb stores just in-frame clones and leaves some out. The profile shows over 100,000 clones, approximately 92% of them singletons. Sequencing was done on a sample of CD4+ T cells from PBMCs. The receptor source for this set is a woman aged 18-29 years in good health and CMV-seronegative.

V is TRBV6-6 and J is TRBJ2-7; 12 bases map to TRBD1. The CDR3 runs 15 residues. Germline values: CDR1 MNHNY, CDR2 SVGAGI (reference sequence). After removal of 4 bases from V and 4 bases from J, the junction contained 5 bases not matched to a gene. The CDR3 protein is CASSWRDRGHYEQYF. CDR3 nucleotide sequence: TGTGCCAGCAGTTGGAGGGACAGGGGGCATTACGAGCAGTACTTC.

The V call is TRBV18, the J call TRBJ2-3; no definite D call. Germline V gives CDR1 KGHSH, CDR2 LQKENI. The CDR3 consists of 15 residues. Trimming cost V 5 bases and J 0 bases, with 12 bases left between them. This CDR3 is CASSSSQSSTDTQYF. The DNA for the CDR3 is TGTGCCAGCTCATCCAGCCAATCTAGCACAGATACGCAGTATTTT.

The chain's CDR3 is CASSDLAREVTDTQYF. The CDR3 DNA reads TGTGCCAGCAGTGATCTGGCCCGGGAGGTCACAGATACGCAGTATTTT. The J gene is TRBJ2-3, the V gene TRBV6-1; 7 nucleotides agree with TRBD2. V was clipped by 3 bases and J by 2 bases; unmatched bases: 8. The CDR3 is 16 amino acids. Germline V gene sequence: CDR1 MNHNS, CDR2 SASEGT.

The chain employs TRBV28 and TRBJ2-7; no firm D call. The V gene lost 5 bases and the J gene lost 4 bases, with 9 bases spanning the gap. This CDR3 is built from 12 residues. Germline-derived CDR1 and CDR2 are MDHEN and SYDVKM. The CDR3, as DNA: TGTGCCAGCAGTCCAAACCGTTACGAGCAGTACGTC. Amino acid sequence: CASSPNRYEQYV.

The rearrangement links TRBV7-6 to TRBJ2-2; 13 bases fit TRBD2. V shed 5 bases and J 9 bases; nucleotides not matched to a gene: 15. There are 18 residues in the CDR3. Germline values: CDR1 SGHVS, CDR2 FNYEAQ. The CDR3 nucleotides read TGTGCCAGCAGCACCTTCAAGGGACTAGCGGGGCTTACCTGGGAGCTGTTTTTT. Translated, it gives CASSTFKGLAGLTWELFF.

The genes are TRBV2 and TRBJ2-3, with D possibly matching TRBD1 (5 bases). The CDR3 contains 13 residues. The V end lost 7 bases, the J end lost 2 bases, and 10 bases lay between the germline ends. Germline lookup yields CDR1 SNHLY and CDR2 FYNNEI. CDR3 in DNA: TGTGCCAGCAAGGGGTACCTCACAGATACGCAGTATTTT. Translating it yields CASKGYLTDTQYF.

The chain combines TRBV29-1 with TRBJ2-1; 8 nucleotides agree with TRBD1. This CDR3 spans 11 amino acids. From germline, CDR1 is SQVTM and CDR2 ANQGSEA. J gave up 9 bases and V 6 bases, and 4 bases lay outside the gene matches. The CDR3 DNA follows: TGCAGCGTGTCAGGGGGCGGTGAGCAGTTCTTC. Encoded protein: CSVSGGGEQFF.

The CDR3 region is CASSRAGLATEAFF. CDR3 coding DNA: TGTGCCAGCTCACGGGCAGGGTTGGCCACTGAAGCTTTCTTT. The chain uses TRBV18 and TRBJ1-1, with D possibly matching TRBD1 (5 bases). Deletions cut 4 bases from V and 4 bases from J, with 13 bases between. This CDR3 is 14 amino acids long. Germline CDR1 and CDR2: KGHSH and LQKENI.

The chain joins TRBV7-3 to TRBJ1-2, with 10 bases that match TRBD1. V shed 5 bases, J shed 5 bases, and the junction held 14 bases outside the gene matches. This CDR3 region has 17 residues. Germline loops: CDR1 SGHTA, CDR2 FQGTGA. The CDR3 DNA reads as TGTGCCAGCAGCCCGGACCCGACCGGGACAGGGGTGTATGGCTACACCTTC. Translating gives CASSPDPTGTGVYGYTF.